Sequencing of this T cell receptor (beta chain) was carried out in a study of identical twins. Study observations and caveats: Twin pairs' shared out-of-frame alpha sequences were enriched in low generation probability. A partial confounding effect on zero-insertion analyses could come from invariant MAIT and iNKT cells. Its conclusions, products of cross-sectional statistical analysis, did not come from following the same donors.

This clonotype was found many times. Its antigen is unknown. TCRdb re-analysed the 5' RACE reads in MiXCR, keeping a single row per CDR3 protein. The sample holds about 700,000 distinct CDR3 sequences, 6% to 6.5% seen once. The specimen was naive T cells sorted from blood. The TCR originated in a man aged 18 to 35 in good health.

CDR3 coding DNA: TGTGCCAGCAGCGTAGGATCCCGGGGAAGCACAGATACGCAGTATTTT. It encodes CASSVGSRGSTDTQYF. The chain employs TRBV9 and TRBJ2-3; D might be TRBD2 (5 bases). The germline V and J ends were trimmed by 0 bases and 0 bases, with 11 bases remaining between them. Germline CDR1 SGDLS, CDR2 YYNGEE. This CDR3 has 16 amino acids.